The 23 T cell receptor beta chains reported below all come from one sample, sequenced in a study of T cell repertoires in cytomegalovirus infection. TCRdb fed the reads into MiXCR, producing one record per CDR3 protein. The sample has around 190,000 distinct CDR3 sequences, about 15% seen once. Sequenced material: PBMCs. The source is a human donor in good health (CMV status not recorded). Some clones in this sample may be carry-over from other donors' samples.

This clonotype was seen more than once but under ten times. The chain uses TRBV18 and TRBJ2-2; D not certain. The CDR3 is 13 residues long. Germline values: CDR1 KGHSH, CDR2 LQKENI. V shed 4 bases and J shed 4 bases, with 7 bases lying between them. CDR3 loop: CASSRAGTGELFF. The CDR3 coding sequence is TGTGCCAGCTCACGGGCAGGCACCGGGGAGCTGTTTTTT.

This chain links TRBV7-3 with TRBJ2-1; TRBD2 matches 9 bases. The CDR3 contains 17 residues. The trim removed 3 bases at V and 6 bases at J, leaving 12 bases unmatched. The germline CDR1 and CDR2 sequences are SGHTA and FQGTGA. Here the CDR3 DNA reads TGTGCCAGCAGCTTGTTCGGGGCGGGAGGGGCTGTCAATGAGCAGTTCTTC. Translating it yields CASSLFGAGGAVNEQFF.

This clonotype was counted many times. V is TRBV7-8 and J is TRBJ1-1; 10 nucleotides match TRBD1. Germline CDR1 and CDR2: SGHVS and FQNEAQ. V was pared by 0 bases and J by 5 bases, with 9 bases of the junction left unmatched. The CDR3 sequence is 17 residues long. The CDR3 sequence: CASSLAMGQGLVTEAFF. The CDR3 region has the DNA TGTGCCAGCAGCTTAGCCATGGGACAGGGGCTTGTTACTGAAGCTTTCTTT.

The chain combines TRBV29-1 with TRBJ2-1, with D perhaps being TRBD1 or TRBD2 (5 bases each). Trimming stripped 6 bases from V and 6 bases from J, with 12 bases between. This CDR3 is built from 12 residues. The germline gives CDR1 SQVTM, CDR2 ANQGSEA. DNA of the CDR3: TGCAGCGTCCGAACGGGGCTCAATGAGCAGTTCTTC. Translation gives CSVRTGLNEQFF.

This clonotype was counted between two and nine times. V and J are TRBV7-9 and TRBJ1-4; D remains ambiguous. V dropped 7 bases and J dropped 5 bases, with 8 bases sitting between them. The CDR3 is 12 amino acids. The germline V gene has CDR1 SEHNR and CDR2 FQNEAQ (reference sequence). The DNA for the CDR3 is TGTGCCAGCAATTCGGGAAATGAAAAACTGTTTTTT. Translation gives CASNSGNEKLFF.

The table lists this clonotype with many counts. CDR3 residues: CASSTRRTSYEQYF. CDR3 bases: TGTGCCAGCAGTACCAGACGGACCTCCTACGAGCAGTACTTC. The chain couples TRBV6-5 to TRBJ2-7; D gene ambiguous. From germline, CDR1 is MNHEY and CDR2 SVGAGI. CDR3 length equals 14 residues. With 5 bases removed from V and 0 bases from J, the gap between germline ends came to 11 bases.

A few counts support this clonotype. The rearrangement joins TRBV28 to TRBJ2-3; no firm D call. The CDR3 covers 12 residues. Between the trimmed V and J ends, which lost 6 bases and 6 bases, there was a span of 10 bases. CDR1 is MDHEN and CDR2 is SYDVKM in the germline V gene. The CDR3 sequence is CASSTLGDTQYF. As DNA, the CDR3 is TGTGCCAGCAGCACCTTAGGGGATACGCAGTATTTT.

The genes are TRBV27 and TRBJ1-1; TRBD1 might be the D (5 bases). This CDR3 contains 14 residues. Trimming stripped 3 bases from V and 0 bases from J, with 8 bases between. CDR1 is MNHEY and CDR2 is SMNVEV in the germline V gene (reference sequence). CDR3 protein: CASSLTAVNTEAFF. In DNA form, the CDR3 reads TGTGCCAGCAGTTTGACAGCTGTGAACACTGAAGCTTTCTTT.

There are a few counts of this clonotype. This rearrangement joins TRBV20-1 to TRBJ2-1; D unresolved. The CDR3 has 10 residues. Germline lookup yields CDR1 DFQATT and CDR2 SNEGSKA (reference sequence). V shed 5 bases and J shed 8 bases, with 7 bases lying between them. This chain's CDR3 is CSASHDEQFF. The CDR3 DNA reads as TGCAGTGCTTCTCACGATGAGCAGTTCTTC.

This clonotype came up once. The rearrangement links TRBV5-6 to TRBJ1-5, with D unresolved. The V end lost 2 bases, the J end lost 7 bases, and 10 bases lay between the germline ends. The CDR3 covers 13 residues. Germline V lookup: CDR1 SGHDT, CDR2 YYEEEE. DNA for the CDR3: TGTGCCAGCAGCTTAAATAGGGTGCAGCCCCAGCATTTT. Protein sequence: CASSLNRVQPQHF.

This clonotype showed up just a few times. This chain joins TRBV7-6 and TRBJ2-5; TRBD2 matches 10 bases. With V trimmed by 8 bases and J by 1 base, 13 bases remained unmatched. The germline gives CDR1 SGHVS, CDR2 FNYEAQ. The CDR3 is 17 residues long. The CDR3 DNA reads as TGTGCCAGCTTCACAGCGGGAGGGCGTCCTTCCCAAGAGACCCAGTACTTC. Its translation: CASFTAGGRPSQETQYF.

The rearrangement uses TRBV29-1 and TRBJ2-2; 15 bases map to TRBD2. With V trimmed by 3 bases and J by 2 bases, 1 base remained unmatched. Per the germline V gene, CDR1 is SQVTM and CDR2 is ANQGSEA. This CDR3 region has 16 residues. As DNA, the CDR3 is TGCAGCGTTGAGGGACTAGCGGGGGGAAACACCGGGGAGCTGTTTTTT. Protein: CSVEGLAGGNTGELFF.

There are many counts of this clonotype. V is TRBV11-3 and J is TRBJ2-1; 15 positions match TRBD2. The CDR3 runs 15 residues. CDR1 is SGHNT and CDR2 is YENEEA in the germline V gene. After removal of 5 bases from V and 7 bases from J, the junction contained 3 bases not matched to a gene. The CDR3 spells CASSAGLAGGNEQFF. CDR3 nucleotides: TGTGCCAGCAGCGCGGGACTAGCGGGAGGTAATGAGCAGTTCTTC. The full variable domain, its missing parts supplied by reference TRBV11-3 and TRBJ2-1, is EAGVVQSPRYKIIEKKQPVAFWCNPISGHNTLYWYLQNLGQGPELLIRYENEEAVDDSQLPKDRFSAERLKGVDSTLKIQPAELGDSAVYLCASSAGLAGGNEQFFGPGTRLTVL.

This clonotype was seen more than once but under ten times. The chain combines TRBV2 with TRBJ2-3; possible D gene TRBD2, 6 bases. The CDR3 has 12 amino acids. Germline CDR1 and CDR2: SNHLY and FYNNEI. V shed 7 bases and J shed 4 bases, with 9 bases lying between them. The CDR3 nucleotides are TGTGCCAGCACGGAGGGAGCAGATACGCAGTATTTT. Translation: CASTEGADTQYF.

This clonotype was recorded many times. J is TRBJ2-7 and V is TRBV2; D is ambiguous. The CDR3 loop spans 14 amino acids. Per germline, CDR1 SNHLY and CDR2 FYNNEI. V dropped 6 bases and J dropped 0 bases, with 12 bases sitting between them. CDR3 nucleotides: TGTGCCAGCAGCCAGATGATGGTCTCCTACGAGCAGTACTTC. This gives the protein CASSQMMVSYEQYF.

The chain links TRBV20-1 to TRBJ2-5; 8 bases are shared with TRBD2. Germline V gene lookup returns CDR1 DFQATT and CDR2 SNEGSKA (reference sequence). V gave up 2 bases and J gave up 6 bases; unmatched junction bases: 8. This CDR3 is built from 14 residues. The CDR3 nucleotides are TGCAGTGCTAGATCGGGACTAGAGTCCAAGACCCAGTACTTC. This sequence encodes CSARSGLESKTQYF.

This clonotype was seen a handful of times. The V gene is TRBV4-1, the J gene TRBJ1-2, with D hard to call. The CDR3 length is 16 residues. Germline CDR1 is MGHRA and CDR2 is YSYEKL. Trimming removed 1 base at V and 4 bases at J, with 16 bases between. Here the CDR3 reads CASSQANTAAFYGYTF. CDR3 bases: TGCGCCAGCAGCCAAGCCAATACAGCCGCTTTCTATGGCTACACCTTC.

DNA for the CDR3: TGTGCCAGCAGCTTATCCAAGGGTAACTTTGAGCAGTTCTTC. As protein: CASSLSKGNFEQFF. J is TRBJ2-1 and V is TRBV13, with D hard to call. Germline loops: CDR1 PRHDT, CDR2 FYEKMQ (reference sequence). The CDR3 consists of 14 residues. Trimming cost V 2 bases and J 9 bases, with 14 bases left between them.

This clonotype was seen repeatedly, ten times or more. The chain carries TRBV12-3 or TRBV12-4 and TRBJ2-3; tentatively, D is TRBD2 (5 bases). This CDR3 has 14 residues. V dropped 5 bases and J dropped 2 bases, with 11 bases sitting between them. The CDR3 spells CASSPDFLTDTQYF. In nucleotides, the CDR3 is TGTGCCAGCAGTCCGGACTTCCTCACAGATACGCAGTATTTT.

In its sample, this clonotype was seen many times. The CDR3 region is CASSRGGWGDRYTF. CDR3 DNA sequence: TGTGCCAGCAGCCGCGGGGGGTGGGGTGATCGCTACACCTTC. The chain links TRBV7-6 to TRBJ1-2; tentative D call: TRBD1 (5 bases). V lost 5 bases, J lost 9 bases, and 19 bases lay in between. This CDR3 has 14 amino acids. Germline CDR1 SGHVS, CDR2 FNYEAQ.

The chain combines TRBV9 with TRBJ2-5; D tentatively reads TRBD1 or TRBD2 (5 bases each). CDR1 is SGDLS and CDR2 is YYNGEE in the germline V gene. V shed 3 bases and J shed 0 bases, with 15 bases lying between them. CDR3 length: 16 residues. CDR3 sequence reads: CASSGLLMGDQETQYF. The CDR3 DNA sequence: TGTGCCAGCAGCGGCCTTCTAATGGGGGACCAAGAGACCCAGTACTTC.

A few counts support this clonotype. The gene calls are TRBV2 and TRBJ2-1; D possibly matches TRBD1 or TRBD2 (6 bases each). V was shortened by 9 bases and J by 10 bases, with 19 bases between the two germline ends. Germline V gene data show CDR1 as SNHLY and CDR2 as FYNNEI. This CDR3 is 13 amino acids long. The DNA for the CDR3 is TGTGCCAGTTCAAGGGGGGCCCTTAGAGAGCAGTTCTTC. It yields the protein CASSRGALREQFF.

This chain connects TRBV29-1 to TRBJ2-1; 15 nucleotides align to TRBD2. V shed 1 base, J shed 8 bases, and the junction held 3 bases outside the gene matches. Germline-derived CDR1 and CDR2 are SQVTM and ANQGSEA. The CDR3 totals 15 residues. The CDR3 DNA is TGCAGCGTTGAAGGGACTAGCGGGAGGGCCGATGAGCAGTTCTTC. Protein product: CSVEGTSGRADEQFF.